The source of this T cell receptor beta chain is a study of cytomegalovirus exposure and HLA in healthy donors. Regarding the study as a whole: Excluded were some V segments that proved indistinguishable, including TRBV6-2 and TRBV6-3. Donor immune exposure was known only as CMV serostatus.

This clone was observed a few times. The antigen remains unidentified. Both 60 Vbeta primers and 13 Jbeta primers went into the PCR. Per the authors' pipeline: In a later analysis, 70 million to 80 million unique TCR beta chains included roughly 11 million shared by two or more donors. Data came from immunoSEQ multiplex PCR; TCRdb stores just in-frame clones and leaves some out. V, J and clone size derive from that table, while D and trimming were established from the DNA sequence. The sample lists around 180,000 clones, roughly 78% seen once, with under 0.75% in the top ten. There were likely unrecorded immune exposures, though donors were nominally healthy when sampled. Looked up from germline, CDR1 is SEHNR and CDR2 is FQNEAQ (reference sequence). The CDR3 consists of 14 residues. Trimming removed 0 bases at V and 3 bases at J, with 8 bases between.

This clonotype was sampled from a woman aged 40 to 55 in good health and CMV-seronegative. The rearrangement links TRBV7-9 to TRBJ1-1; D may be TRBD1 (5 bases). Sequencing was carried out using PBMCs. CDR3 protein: CASSLAGRDTEAFF. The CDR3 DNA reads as TGTGCCAGCAGCTTAGCGGGCAGGGACACTGAAGCTTTCTTT.